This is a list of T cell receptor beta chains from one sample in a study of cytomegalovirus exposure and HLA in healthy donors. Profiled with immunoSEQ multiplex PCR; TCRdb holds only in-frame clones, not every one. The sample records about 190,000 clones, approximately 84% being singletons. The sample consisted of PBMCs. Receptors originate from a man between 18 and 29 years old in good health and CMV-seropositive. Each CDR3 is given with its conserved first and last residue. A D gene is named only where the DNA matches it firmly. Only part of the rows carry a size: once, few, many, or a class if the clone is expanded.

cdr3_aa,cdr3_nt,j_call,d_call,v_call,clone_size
CASNLPGTPHRDEQFF,TGTGCCAGTAATCTTCCCGGGACACCGCATCGGGATGAGCAGTTCTTC,TRBJ2-1,-,TRBV19,-
CASRIGGSNGELFF,TGTGCCAGCAGAATCGGCGGGAGTAACGGGGAGCTGTTTTTT,TRBJ2-2,TRBD2,TRBV6-6,-
CASMLAETQYF,TGTGCCAGTATGCTAGCAGAGACCCAGTACTTC,TRBJ2-5,-,TRBV6-5,-
CAIASGTQETQYF,TGTGCCATCGCCAGCGGGACCCAAGAGACCCAGTACTTC,TRBJ2-5,TRBD2,TRBV10-3,-
CASSPRTGNDQPQHF,TGTGCCAGCTCACCACGAACAGGGAATGATCAGCCCCAGCATTTT,TRBJ1-5,-,TRBV18,-
CASSDSGRATDTQYF,TGTGCCAGCAGTGATAGCGGGAGGGCCACAGATACGCAGTATTTT,TRBJ2-3,TRBD2,TRBV2,-
CASSPSGLEQYF,TGTGCCAGCTCACCATCAGGGCTGGAGCAGTACTTC,TRBJ2-7,-,TRBV18,-
CASSRDRTGGNTIYF,TGTGCCAGCAGCCGAGACCGGACGGGGGGAAACACCATATATTTT,TRBJ1-3,-,TRBV5-4,-
CASSPVPRQGFMNEQFF,TGTGCCAGCTCACCAGTACCCCGCCAGGGGTTTATGAATGAGCAGTTCTTC,TRBJ2-1,-,TRBV18,-
CASSSPKTDFDEKLFF,TGTGCCAGCAGCTCCCCAAAGACCGACTTTGATGAAAAACTGTTTTTT,TRBJ1-4,-,TRBV7-9,-
CASSPGGLAAPIF,TGCGCCAGCAGCCCCGGCGGGCTAGCGGCCCCCATCTTC,TRBJ2-1,TRBD2,TRBV4-3,-
CARSRPGRGLMETQYF,TGTGCCAGAAGCCGACCGGGCAGGGGCCTTATGGAGACCCAGTACTTC,TRBJ2-5,-,TRBV5-3,-
CASSPPGLDRGLGYTF,TGTGCCAGCTCACCACCGGGGCTCGACAGGGGGCTTGGCTACACCTTC,TRBJ1-2,TRBD1,TRBV18,-
CSVRGRVDGYTF,TGCAGCGTTAGGGGGCGGGTGGATGGCTACACCTTC,TRBJ1-2,TRBD1,TRBV29-1,few
CASSFVQGPAFF,TGTGCCAGCAGCTTCGTACAGGGTCCGGCTTTCTTT,TRBJ1-1,-,TRBV6-5,-
CASSHMADEQFF,TGCGCCAGCAGCCACATGGCAGATGAGCAGTTCTTC,TRBJ2-1,-,TRBV4-3,-
CASFESSSEQYF,TGTGCCAGCTTCGAGTCTTCGTCCGAGCAGTACTTC,TRBJ2-7,-,TRBV7-8,-
CASSSTGIRETQYF,TGCGCCAGCAGCTCGACAGGGATTAGGGAGACCCAGTACTTC,TRBJ2-5,TRBD1,TRBV5-1,few
CASSPRDRDVWDTQYF,TGTGCCAGCAGCCCCCGGGACAGAGACGTTTGGGATACGCAGTATTTT,TRBJ2-3,TRBD1,TRBV9,-
CASRDPGLGEQYF,TGTGCCAGCAGAGATCCGGGACTAGGAGAGCAGTACTTC,TRBJ2-7,TRBD2,TRBV27,-
CASSVGGDWVYEQFF,TGTGCCAGCAGCGTAGGGGGGGATTGGGTCTATGAGCAGTTCTTC,TRBJ2-1,-,TRBV9,-
CASSRGRDRGPYEQYF,TGTGCCAGCTCCCGAGGCCGGGACAGGGGCCCCTACGAGCAGTACTTC,TRBJ2-7,TRBD1,TRBV18,few
CATSRVRQFVLFQYF,TGTGCCACCAGCAGAGTGAGGCAATTCGTGCTCTTTCAGTACTTC,TRBJ2-4,-,TRBV15,-
CASSQEGSRDQPQHF,TGCGCCAGCAGCCAGGAGGGTAGCCGGGATCAGCCCCAGCATTTT,TRBJ1-5,-,TRBV4-1,-
CASGGLAVSYEQYF,TGTGCCAGCGGCGGGCTAGCGGTTTCCTACGAGCAGTACTTC,TRBJ2-7,TRBD2,TRBV7-2,-
CASSPGGRVTGELFF,TGTGCCAGCAGCCCGGGGGGGCGCGTCACCGGGGAGCTGTTTTTT,TRBJ2-2,TRBD2,TRBV6-1,-
CASSGTSGRTSTDTQYF,TGTGCCAGCAGCGGGACTAGCGGGAGGACCAGCACAGATACGCAGTATTTT,TRBJ2-3,TRBD2,TRBV9,-
CASSETGQPVLGPRVLTF,TGTGCCAGCAGTGAAACTGGACAGCCCGTCTTAGGTCCTAGAGTCCTGACTTTC,TRBJ2-6,-,TRBV6-1,-